The 16 T cell receptor beta chains below all came from one sample that was sequenced in a study of CD8 T cells in ankylosing spondylitis (dated by TCRdb to 2017 to 2019). The method behind the library was 5' RACE. This sample was sequenced with an Illumina HiSeq 2500. Using fastp at Q25 and MiXCR, TCRdb reprocessed the public reads and kept productive beta chains. Each entry merges the rows of one CDR3 protein and shows their most common DNA and genes. This sample holds about 200,000 distinct CDR3 sequences; over 10% were observed only once. Clones ranked in the top ten supply approximately 15% of the sample. Input material: blood, either unsorted or a sorted T cell fraction (not recorded which). Receptor source: a male donor with ankylosing spondylitis or in good health (not recorded which).

This clonotype was found a few times. This chain links TRBV25-1 with TRBJ1-1; D is uncertain. This CDR3 comprises 12 residues. The V and J ends lost 4 bases and 4 bases respectively, with 7 bases between them. CDR1 is MGHDK and CDR2 is SYGVNS in the germline V gene. DNA for the CDR3: TGTGCCAGCAGTGTGGGGAGCACTGAAGCTTTCTTT. This gives the protein CASSVGSTEAFF.

V and J are TRBV6-1 and TRBJ1-5, with D tentatively TRBD1 (5 bases). The CDR3 length is 15 residues. The V gene lost 7 bases and the J gene lost 6 bases, with 19 bases spanning the gap. In germline, CDR1 is MNHNS, CDR2 SASEGT. The CDR3 sequence: CASTPSGTGGQPQHF. CDR3 sequence (DNA): TGTGCCAGCACCCCCTCCGGGACCGGGGGTCAGCCCCAGCATTTT.

V is TRBV10-3 and J is TRBJ2-2; D is unclear. Germline V gives CDR1 ENHRY, CDR2 SYGVKD. V was shortened by 3 bases and J by 7 bases, with 18 bases between the two germline ends. The CDR3 runs 16 residues. The CDR3 nucleotides are TGTGCCATCAGTGATCAAGGAGAGGACCTCGGCGGGGAGCTGTTTTTT. This codes for CAISDQGEDLGGELFF.

This clonotype was found a few times. This rearrangement joins TRBV12-3 or TRBV12-4 to TRBJ2-4, with a weak D call TRBD1 (5 bases). The CDR3 extends over 13 amino acids. V was clipped by 6 bases and J by 9 bases, with 15 bases between them. Here the CDR3 reads CASSRAGMGIQYF. DNA of the CDR3: TGTGCCAGCAGCCGCGCAGGGATGGGCATTCAGTACTTC.

About this clonotype itself: Given the absence of the conserved phenylalanine or tryptophan at the CDR3 end, a read error is likely. The CDR3 region has the DNA TGTGCCAGCAGCCGCGGGACCACCTACAATGAGCAGTTCTCC. Encoded protein: CASSRGTTYNEQFS. V and J are TRBV7-8 and TRBJ2-1, with D tentatively TRBD2 (6 bases). The CDR3 totals 14 residues. Per germline, CDR1 SGHVS and CDR2 FQNEAQ. Trimming shortened V by 5 bases and J by 2 bases, and 10 bases separated the two germline ends.

This clonotype was found a few times. This chain links TRBV18 with TRBJ2-2; D gene unclear. Per germline, CDR1 KGHSH and CDR2 LQKENI. The CDR3 extends over 15 amino acids. The V gene lost 1 base and the J gene lost 2 bases, with 8 bases spanning the gap. The CDR3 DNA follows: TGTGCCAGCTCACCACTGCACTATAACACCGGGGAGCTGTTTTTT. It translates to CASSPLHYNTGELFF.

The V and J genes are TRBV7-8 and TRBJ2-2; D is unresolved. Trimming removed 1 base at V and 6 bases at J, with 15 bases between. Germline-derived CDR1 and CDR2 are SGHVS and FQNEAQ. The length of the CDR3 is 16 residues. The CDR3 is CASSLEGFELSGELFF. The CDR3 coding sequence is TGTGCCAGCAGCTTAGAGGGCTTTGAGTTATCCGGGGAGCTGTTTTTT.

This clonotype was detected a few times. This chain joins TRBV11-2 and TRBJ2-5; D might be TRBD2 (7 bases). The V and J ends lost 3 bases and 0 bases respectively, with 23 bases between them. The germline V gene encodes CDR1 SGHAT and CDR2 FQNNGV. This CDR3 contains 19 residues. CDR3 DNA sequence: TGTGCCAGCAGCTTGGACCCCGCGGGGGCCCTAGAGTACCAAGAGACCCAGTACTTC. Translating it yields CASSLDPAGALEYQETQYF. Full variable domain (missing parts from reference TRBV11-2 and TRBJ2-5): EAGVAQSPRYKIIEKRQSVAFWCNPISGHATLYWYQQILGQGPKLLIQFQNNGVVDDSQLPKDRFSAERLKGVDSTLKIQPAKLEDSAVYLCASSLDPAGALEYQETQYFGPGTRLLVL.

In its sample, this clonotype was seen a few times. The CDR3 sequence is CAWDPMGYNEQFF. In nucleotides, the CDR3 is TGTGCCTGGGACCCCATGGGCTACAATGAGCAGTTCTTC. V usage is TRBV30 and J usage is TRBJ2-1; D gene ambiguous. CDR1 and CDR2 from the germline V gene are GTSNPN and SVGIG (reference sequence). CDR3 length: 13 amino acids. V shed 5 bases and J shed 3 bases, with 11 bases lying between them.

This clonotype was counted many times. J is TRBJ1-1 and V is TRBV5-1; D gene uncertain. V shed 1 base and J shed 1 base, with 8 bases lying between them. Germline CDR1 SGHRS, CDR2 YFSETQ. CDR3 size: 14 residues. The CDR3 nucleotides are TGCGCCAGCAGCTTGATTGGGGAGAACACTGAAGCTTTCTTT. This sequence encodes CASSLIGENTEAFF. Drawing the rest from reference TRBV5-1 and TRBJ1-1, the complete variable domain is KAGVTQTPRYLIKTRGQQVTLSCSPISGHRSVSWYQQTPGQGLQFLFEYFSETQRNKGNFPGRFSGRQFSNSRSEMNVSTLELGDSALYLCASSLIGENTEAFFGQGTRLTVV.

The gene calls are TRBV4-2 and TRBJ1-5, with unresolved D. CDR1 and CDR2 (germline): LGHNA, YNFKEQ. V shed 4 bases and J shed 3 bases, with 7 bases lying between them. The CDR3 is 13 amino acids. DNA for the CDR3: TGTGCCAGCAGCCCTGGGCCCAATCAGCCCCAGCATTTT. Translating it yields CASSPGPNQPQHF.

This clonotype was recorded many times. The V and J genes are TRBV5-6 and TRBJ2-7, with D hard to call. The germline V and J ends were trimmed by 0 bases and 3 bases, with 10 bases remaining between them. CDR1 is SGHDT and CDR2 is YYEEEE in the germline V gene. CDR3 length: 14 residues. CDR3 DNA sequence: TGTGCCAGCAGCTTGGGGGTAGGAGTCTACGAGCAGTACTTC. It encodes CASSLGVGVYEQYF.

This clonotype was seen at least ten times. The chain uses TRBV5-1 and TRBJ2-5; the D gene could be TRBD1 or TRBD2 (6 bases each). Germline V gene data show CDR1 as SGHRS and CDR2 as YFSETQ. The CDR3 has 17 residues. Trimming removed 3 bases at V and 1 base at J, with 19 bases between. The CDR3 bases are TGCGCCAGCAGCTCAGGGTCCGGGGGCTACTTCCAAGAGACCCAGTACTTC. Residues: CASSSGSGGYFQETQYF.

CDR3 protein: CASSPPRAGYNEQFF. The CDR3 nucleotides read TGTGCCAGCAGTCCTCCCCGGGCAGGCTACAATGAGCAGTTCTTC. The genes are TRBV6-1 and TRBJ2-1; no clear D gene. Trimming took off 5 bases at V and 3 bases at J, with 14 bases between the two ends. The germline V gene has CDR1 MNHNS and CDR2 SASEGT. CDR3 length: 15 amino acids.

This clonotype was recorded many times. This sequence joins TRBV29-1 and TRBJ2-7, with D possibly TRBD1 on 6 matching bases. Germline V lookup: CDR1 SQVTM, CDR2 ANQGSEA. V dropped 0 bases and J dropped 3 bases, with 15 bases sitting between them. There are 15 residues in the CDR3. CDR3 sequence reads: CSVEDGSGDVYEQYF. The CDR3 DNA is TGCAGCGTTGAAGATGGGTCAGGGGATGTCTACGAGCAGTACTTC.

CDR3 sequence: CASSLKKGQGYTGELFF. Here the CDR3 DNA reads TGTGCCAGCAGCTTAAAAAAGGGACAGGGGTACACCGGGGAGCTGTTTTTT. This chain connects TRBV7-8 to TRBJ2-2; TRBD1 aligns across 10 bases. The germline gives CDR1 SGHVS, CDR2 FQNEAQ. This CDR3 has 17 residues. J was trimmed by 3 bases and V by 2 bases; bases with no gene match: 6.